These 28 T cell receptor beta chains were all obtained from the same sample, sequenced in a study of shared clonotypes between healthy human individuals. The data were produced by immunoSEQ multiplex PCR, yet TCRdb's version contains in-frame clones alone and is incomplete. The repertoire includes 550,000 to 700,000 clones, about three quarters of them detected once, and more than 1.5% sits in the top ten. Sequenced input: memory CD4+ T cells sorted from blood. Subset described: CD45RA-negative fraction. Receptors originate from a woman in her twenties or thirties in good health.

The table lists this clone with many counts. The rearrangement links TRBV25-1 to TRBJ2-1, with D maybe TRBD1 (6 bases). Trimming removed 3 bases at V and 6 bases at J, with 15 bases between. Germline V gene data show CDR1 as MGHDK and CDR2 as SYGVNS. The CDR3 contains 15 residues. CDR3 region: CASSDPRGSSNEQFF. CDR3 DNA: TGTGCCAGCAGTGACCCCAGGGGAAGTAGCAATGAGCAGTTCTTC.

This chain uses TRBV14 with TRBJ2-3; weak D call: TRBD1 (5 bases). Trimming cost V 0 bases and J 10 bases, with 11 bases left between them. This CDR3 is built from 13 residues. Germline V lookup: CDR1 SGHDN, CDR2 FVKESK. The CDR3 is CASSQDTIRAQYF. Written as DNA, the CDR3 is TGTGCCAGCAGCCAAGATACCATCAGGGCGCAGTATTTT.

This clone was seen a few times. This chain links TRBV5-5 with TRBJ2-5, with TRBD2 identical over 9 bases. Germline V gives CDR1 SGHKS, CDR2 YYEKEE (reference sequence). This CDR3 contains 14 residues. The junction had 8 bases not matched to a gene; V was cut back by 4 bases and J by 7 bases. CDR3 region: CASSAASGIATQYF. The DNA of the CDR3 is TGTGCCAGCAGCGCAGCTAGCGGGATAGCGACCCAGTACTTC.

V and J are TRBV6-4 and TRBJ2-5, with 8 bases lining up with TRBD2. Germline CDR1 MRHNA, CDR2 SNTAGT. The CDR3 totals 18 residues. Trimming removed 2 bases from V and 4 bases from J; junction bases left unmatched: 15. The CDR3 DNA is TGTGCCAGCAGTGACCCGCGCCGCGGGAGGCGAACGGGAGAGACCCAGTACTTC. Encoded protein: CASSDPRRGRRTGETQYF.

In regard to this clone: A much larger clone sits a single nucleotide away, making a read error possible. The genes are TRBV5-4 and TRBJ2-1; 9 bases are shared with TRBD2. CDR3 length equals 15 residues. Germline values: CDR1 SGHNT, CDR2 YYREEE (reference sequence). With V trimmed by 0 bases and J by 4 bases, 2 bases remained unmatched. The CDR3 reads CASSLDSGSYNEQFF. The CDR3 DNA follows: TGTGCCAGCAGCTTGGATAGCGGGAGTTACAATGAGCAGTTCTTC.

The chain has TRBV7-6 and TRBJ1-1, with a weak D call TRBD1 (5 bases). V lost 3 bases and J 5 bases, leaving 13 bases between the germline ends. The CDR3 covers 14 residues. Germline V gene sequence: CDR1 SGHVS, CDR2 FNYEAQ. The CDR3 DNA follows: TGTGCCAGCAGCTTCGGACAACGGAATACTGAAGCTTTCTTT. Amino acids: CASSFGQRNTEAFF.

The chain carries TRBV28 and TRBJ1-5; D not resolved. Germline CDR1 reads MDHEN; CDR2 reads SYDVKM. V dropped 5 bases and J dropped 6 bases, with 11 bases sitting between them. This CDR3 has 13 residues. CDR3 bases: TGTGCCAGCAGTCACTATGGCGGTCAGCCCCAGCATTTT. Translating gives CASSHYGGQPQHF.

V usage is TRBV7-9 and J usage is TRBJ2-3; 10 nucleotides align to TRBD2. Germline V gene sequence: CDR1 SEHNR, CDR2 FQNEAQ (reference sequence). The CDR3 contains 15 residues. The J segment lost 2 bases and the V segment lost 7 bases, leaving 6 bases of the junction unmatched. This chain's CDR3 is CASIGLAETTDTQYF. Here the CDR3 DNA reads TGTGCCAGCATAGGACTAGCGGAAACCACAGATACGCAGTATTTT.

This clone turned up a few times. The chain joins TRBV9 to TRBJ2-1, with no clear D. V shed 0 bases and J shed 6 bases, with 13 bases lying between them. Germline V CDR1 and CDR2: SGDLS, YYNGEE. The CDR3 length is 15 residues. This chain's CDR3 is CASSVGLVRGNEQFF. DNA of the CDR3: TGTGCCAGCAGCGTAGGGCTAGTTAGAGGCAATGAGCAGTTCTTC.

The chain employs TRBV28 and TRBJ2-7, with D tentatively TRBD2 (6 bases). The ends were cut back, 6 bases at V and 4 bases at J, with 16 bases in the middle. The CDR3 loop spans 14 amino acids. Germline CDR1 MDHEN, CDR2 SYDVKM. CDR3 in DNA: TGTGCCAGCAGGCAGCGGGTACCTCCTTACGAGCAGTACTTC. It codes for CASRQRVPPYEQYF.

The CDR3 reads CASKYRSSGNTGELFF. CDR3 nucleotides: TGTGCCAGCAAATATAGGAGTAGCGGAAACACCGGGGAGCTGTTTTTT. This sequence joins TRBV7-2 and TRBJ2-2; possible D gene TRBD2, 6 bases. Looked up from germline, CDR1 is SGHTA and CDR2 is FQGNSA. CDR3 length: 16 residues. Between the trimmed V and J ends, which lost 7 bases and 2 bases, there was a span of 17 bases.

This rearrangement joins TRBV5-5 to TRBJ2-7; D may be TRBD1 (6 bases). The V gene lost 4 bases and the J gene lost 3 bases, with 14 bases spanning the gap. The CDR3 has 14 amino acids. From germline, CDR1 is SGHKS and CDR2 YYEKEE (reference sequence). The CDR3: CASSSGQHSYEQYF. The DNA of the CDR3 is TGTGCCAGCAGCAGCGGACAGCACAGCTACGAGCAGTACTTC.

In its sample, this clone was seen a few times. The genes are TRBV6-5 and TRBJ2-7; perhaps TRBD2 as D (6 bases). The CDR3 sequence is 12 residues long. V was cut by 8 bases and J by 6 bases, with 14 bases left in between. Germline-derived CDR1 and CDR2 are MNHEY and SVGAGI. CDR3 loop: CASAGRRGEQYF. The DNA of the CDR3 is TGTGCCAGCGCTGGCAGGAGGGGCGAGCAGTACTTC.

The chain joins TRBV7-9 to TRBJ1-1; 8 bases align to TRBD1. The V segment lost 1 base and the J segment 4 bases; nucleotides outside the gene matches: 5. Germline loops: CDR1 SEHNR, CDR2 FQNEAQ (reference sequence). There are 15 residues in the CDR3. The CDR3 protein is CASSLGRQGATEAFF. The CDR3 DNA reads TGTGCCAGCAGCTTAGGTCGGCAGGGGGCCACTGAAGCTTTCTTT.

Written as DNA, the CDR3 is TGCGCCAGCAGCCGGGACACCAACTCTGGAAACACCATATATTTT. This codes for CASSRDTNSGNTIYF. The genes are TRBV5-1 and TRBJ1-3, with TRBD1 as a possible D gene (6 bases). V lost 4 bases and J 0 bases, leaving 11 bases between the germline ends. The CDR3 extends over 15 amino acids. The V gene's germline CDR1 is SGHRS and CDR2 YFSETQ.

The J gene is TRBJ2-7, the V gene TRBV29-1, with TRBD2 identical over 11 bases. Germline CDR1 is SQVTM and CDR2 is ANQGSEA. J was trimmed by 7 bases and V by 7 bases; bases with no gene match: 9. This CDR3 is 13 amino acids long. The CDR3 loop is CSARTSGQEEQYF. The DNA for the CDR3 is TGCAGCGCACGGACTAGCGGGCAAGAAGAGCAGTACTTC.

CDR3 sequence reads: CASSNYPQAEAFF. The CDR3 nucleotides are TGTGCCAGCTCAAATTACCCCCAGGCTGAAGCTTTCTTT. The chain recombines TRBV18 with TRBJ1-1, with D unresolved. The CDR3 extends over 13 amino acids. V was trimmed by 5 bases and J by 6 bases, leaving 13 bases between them. The germline V gene has CDR1 KGHSH and CDR2 LQKENI. The whole variable domain, filled in from reference TRBV18 and TRBJ1-1, reads NAGVMQNPRHLVRRRGQEARLRCSPMKGHSHVYWYRQLPEEGLKFMVYLQKENIIDESGMPKERFSAEFPKEGPSILRIQQVVRGDSAAYFCASSNYPQAEAFFGQGTRLTVV.

The rearrangement links TRBV7-2 to TRBJ2-7; D is uncertain. The V and J ends lost 1 base and 0 bases respectively, with 13 bases between them. The CDR3 has 16 residues. The germline V gene encodes CDR1 SGHTA and CDR2 FQGNSA. The CDR3 is CASSLGILFSSYEQYF. The CDR3 coding sequence is TGTGCCAGCAGCTTAGGGATCCTTTTTAGCTCCTACGAGCAGTACTTC.

This clone came up once. The CDR3 here is CASSTGTSYNEQFF. The CDR3 coding sequence is TGTGCCAGCTCAACCGGGACTTCCTACAATGAGCAGTTCTTC. The rearrangement joins TRBV18 to TRBJ2-1, with D possibly matching TRBD2 (6 bases). From germline, CDR1 is KGHSH and CDR2 LQKENI. Trimming left V 5 bases short and J 1 base short, with 9 bases between. The CDR3 runs to 14 residues. The whole variable domain, remainder taken from reference TRBV18 and TRBJ2-1, is NAGVMQNPRHLVRRRGQEARLRCSPMKGHSHVYWYRQLPEEGLKFMVYLQKENIIDESGMPKERFSAEFPKEGPSILRIQQVVRGDSAAYFCASSTGTSYNEQFFGPGTRLTVL.

V is TRBV29-1 and J is TRBJ1-3, with no clear D. The germline V and J ends were trimmed by 6 bases and 0 bases, with 12 bases remaining between them. Germline CDR1 reads SQVTM; CDR2 reads ANQGSEA. CDR3 size: 14 residues. The CDR3 loop reads CSVAGPDSGNTIYF. The CDR3 DNA reads as TGCAGCGTGGCCGGGCCAGACTCTGGAAACACCATATATTTT.

The V and J genes are TRBV10-3 and TRBJ1-5; D is uncertain. V dropped 4 bases and J dropped 5 bases, with 15 bases sitting between them. Germline V gene sequence: CDR1 ENHRY, CDR2 SYGVKD. There are 15 residues in the CDR3. For the CDR3, the DNA is TGTGCCATCAGTGCTAAAGGGCCGAGTGATCAGCCCCAGCATTTT. Translated: CAISAKGPSDQPQHF.

This clone was seen a handful of times. The genes are TRBV18 and TRBJ2-7; D perhaps matches TRBD2 (6 bases). CDR3 length: 12 amino acids. V was trimmed by 5 bases and J by 4 bases, leaving 9 bases between them. Germline CDR1 is KGHSH and CDR2 is LQKENI. Here the CDR3 DNA reads TGTGCCAGCTCAACACGGGAGTACGAGCAGTACTTC. It codes for CASSTREYEQYF. Using reference TRBV18 and TRBJ2-7 for the parts outside the CDR3, the full variable domain is NAGVMQNPRHLVRRRGQEARLRCSPMKGHSHVYWYRQLPEEGLKFMVYLQKENIIDESGMPKERFSAEFPKEGPSILRIQQVVRGDSAAYFCASSTREYEQYFGPGTRLTVT.

The chain carries TRBV10-3 and TRBJ2-5, with D unclear. This CDR3 is built from 13 residues. V was cut by 3 bases and J by 5 bases, with 10 bases left in between. Germline values: CDR1 ENHRY, CDR2 SYGVKD. The CDR3 here is CAISEVLGETQYF. CDR3 in DNA: TGTGCCATCAGTGAAGTGTTAGGGGAGACCCAGTACTTC.

The rearrangement links TRBV6-1 to TRBJ1-5, with 7 bases fitting TRBD1. Germline CDR1 reads MNHNS; CDR2 reads SASEGT. V was pared by 4 bases and J by 0 bases, with 6 bases of the junction left unmatched. The CDR3 has 16 residues. This CDR3 is CASSAQGVFSNQPQHF. Written as DNA, the CDR3 is TGTGCCAGCAGTGCCCAGGGGGTATTTAGCAATCAGCCCCAGCATTTT.

This rearrangement joins TRBV6-5 to TRBJ1-3, with D unresolved. Between the trimmed V and J ends, which lost 4 bases and 0 bases, there was a span of 10 bases. The germline gives CDR1 MNHEY, CDR2 SVGAGI. The CDR3 length is 15 residues. The CDR3 nucleotides read TGTGCCAGCAGTTTGGACGGTTACTCTGGAAACACCATATATTTT. It specifies CASSLDGYSGNTIYF.

This clone was counted between two and nine times. The chain recombines TRBV5-1 with TRBJ1-2; D is unresolved. Deletions cut 3 bases from V and 5 bases from J, with 11 bases between. The CDR3 is 13 residues long. Germline CDR1 and CDR2: SGHRS and YFSETQ. The CDR3 loop is CASSYGSEYGYTF. DNA of the CDR3: TGCGCCAGCAGCTACGGTAGCGAGTATGGCTACACCTTC.

The CDR3 DNA reads TGCAGTGCTAGAACGCCGGGGAGCTACACCTTC. Translating gives CSARTPGSYTF. This sequence joins TRBV20-1 and TRBJ1-2, with D hard to call. Germline V gene lookup returns CDR1 DFQATT and CDR2 SNEGSKA (reference sequence). Trimming took off 2 bases at V and 9 bases at J, with 10 bases between the two ends. CDR3 length: 11 amino acids.

The chain carries TRBV5-4 and TRBJ2-1, with a tentative D call TRBD1 (5 bases). Germline V gene data show CDR1 as SGHNT and CDR2 as YYREEE (reference sequence). Trimming took off 1 base at V and 4 bases at J, with 6 bases between the two ends. CDR3 length equals 13 residues. The CDR3 spells CASSLPGYNEQFF. The CDR3 region has the DNA TGTGCCAGCAGCTTGCCAGGGTACAATGAGCAGTTCTTC.